One and the same sample provided the 20 T cell receptor beta chains below, sequenced in a study of early stage breast cancer tumors. Assay: immunoSEQ multiplex PCR; the TCRdb copy retains only in-frame clones and omits some. The profile shows tens of thousands of clones, 75% to 95% of them singletons. Sequenced material: blood. The receptors were gathered from a person between 65 and 79 years old with breast cancer.

V usage is TRBV11-2 and J usage is TRBJ1-1; TRBD1 agrees at 9 bases. CDR3 length: 14 residues. V gave up 3 bases and J gave up 7 bases; unmatched junction bases: 6. Germline loops: CDR1 SGHAT, CDR2 FQNNGV. CDR3 residues: CASSFGDRAHEAFF. CDR3 sequence (DNA): TGTGCCAGCAGCTTCGGGGACAGGGCCCATGAAGCTTTCTTT.

The rearrangement links TRBV14 to TRBJ1-5; no clear D gene. The V end lost 4 bases, the J end lost 6 bases, and 10 bases lay between the germline ends. This CDR3 is 13 amino acids long. Germline V CDR1 and CDR2: SGHDN, FVKESK. This CDR3 reads CASSPSSGQPQHF. The CDR3 DNA sequence: TGTGCCAGCAGCCCTAGTTCTGGTCAGCCCCAGCATTTT.

The chain employs TRBV2 and TRBJ2-1, with 12 bases that match TRBD2. Germline CDR1 is SNHLY and CDR2 is FYNNEI. V shed 8 bases and J 3 bases; nucleotides not matched to a gene: 5. This CDR3 region has 15 residues. The CDR3 loop is CASSLTSGGYNEQFF. CDR3 DNA: TGTGCCAGCTCATTGACTAGCGGGGGCTACAATGAGCAGTTCTTC.

This clone has only a few counts. In DNA form, the CDR3 reads TGTGCCAGCAGTGCCCTTAGCTCTGGAAACACCATATATTTT. Its translation is CASSALSSGNTIYF. The V and J genes are TRBV6-1 and TRBJ1-3; D not resolved. With 4 bases removed from V and 0 bases from J, the gap between germline ends came to 7 bases. This CDR3 region has 14 residues. Germline V gene lookup returns CDR1 MNHNS and CDR2 SASEGT.

The V call is TRBV6-5, the J call TRBJ1-5; the D gene is possibly TRBD1 (5 bases). The CDR3 is 15 amino acids. The germline V and J ends were trimmed by 5 bases and 2 bases, with 13 bases remaining between them. CDR1 is MNHEY and CDR2 is SVGAGI in the germline V gene. CDR3 DNA: TGTGCCAGCAGTACTTACCCGACAGGCAATCAGCCCCAGCATTTT. It translates to CASSTYPTGNQPQHF.

This clone is a singleton in its sample. The V call is TRBV11-3, the J call TRBJ2-7; 10 nucleotides agree with TRBD2. J gave up 7 bases and V 5 bases, and 5 bases lay outside the gene matches. The CDR3 has 13 amino acids. Germline V CDR1 and CDR2: SGHNT, YENEEA. The CDR3 loop is CASSRGTSEEQYF. The DNA of the CDR3 is TGTGCCAGCAGCCGCGGGACTAGCGAGGAGCAGTACTTC.

The chain is built from TRBV7-6 and TRBJ1-2, with 7 bases identical to TRBD1. This CDR3 is 13 amino acids long. CDR1 and CDR2 (germline): SGHVS, FNYEAQ. V was pared by 5 bases and J by 7 bases, with 7 bases of the junction left unmatched. The CDR3 DNA reads TGTGCCAGCAGCCCCGACAGGGCCGGTGGCTACACCTTC. Protein sequence: CASSPDRAGGYTF.

This sequence joins TRBV5-1 and TRBJ1-3; 7 bases match TRBD1. Germline CDR1 is SGHRS and CDR2 is YFSETQ. V was clipped by 4 bases and J by 3 bases; unmatched bases: 13. The CDR3 has 17 residues. This chain's CDR3 is CASSNYPDRPIGNTIYF. CDR3 bases: TGCGCCAGCAGCAACTACCCGGACAGGCCTATTGGAAACACCATATATTTT.

The CDR3 protein is CASSLTREDGYTF. In DNA, the CDR3 is TGTGCCAGCAGCTTAACCAGGGAGGATGGCTACACCTTC. The chain employs TRBV7-2 and TRBJ1-2; maybe TRBD1 (5 bases). The germline gives CDR1 SGHTA, CDR2 FQGNSA. Trimming cost V 2 bases and J 6 bases, with 10 bases left between them. The CDR3 length is 13 residues.

The chain couples TRBV19 to TRBJ2-3; TRBD1 matches at 8 bases. The germline V gene has CDR1 LNHDA and CDR2 SQIVND (reference sequence). The length of the CDR3 is 14 residues. After removal of 5 bases from V and 4 bases from J, the junction contained 5 bases not matched to a gene. CDR3 residues: CASSSQGAADTQYF. Here the CDR3 DNA reads TGTGCCAGTAGTTCCCAGGGGGCCGCAGATACGCAGTATTTT.

The CDR3 coding sequence is TGTGCCAGCAGTCCGCGGACAGACACAGATACGCAGTATTTT. It specifies CASSPRTDTDTQYF. The chain links TRBV27 to TRBJ2-3, with D tentatively TRBD1 (6 bases). This CDR3 is built from 14 residues. Germline CDR1 and CDR2: MNHEY and SMNVEV (reference sequence). The V end was cut by 5 bases, the J end by 2 bases, with 11 bases between.

The chain uses TRBV19 and TRBJ1-2; TRBD1 matches at 12 bases. The CDR3 loop spans 14 amino acids. CDR1 and CDR2 (germline): LNHDA, SQIVND (reference sequence). V was clipped by 7 bases and J by 8 bases; unmatched bases: 8. CDR3 sequence (DNA): TGTGCCAGTATCCCGGGACAGGGGGCGCGAGGCTACACCTTC. Protein sequence: CASIPGQGARGYTF.

CDR3 DNA: TGTGCCAGCCGACTTAGGACTAGCGGGGGGTTATCAGATACGCAGTATTTT. This translates into CASRLRTSGGLSDTQYF. V usage is TRBV2 and J usage is TRBJ2-3; 14 bases map to TRBD2. J gave up 4 bases and V 8 bases, and 11 bases lay outside the gene matches. The V gene's germline CDR1 is SNHLY and CDR2 FYNNEI. This CDR3 spans 17 amino acids.

The rearrangement uses TRBV4-3 and TRBJ2-3; TRBD2 aligns across 9 bases. The J segment lost 2 bases and the V segment lost 2 bases, leaving 14 bases of the junction unmatched. There are 19 residues in the CDR3. Germline lookup yields CDR1 LGHNA and CDR2 YSLEER. For the CDR3, the DNA is TGCGCCAGCAGCCAATTCCCTCGAGGTAGCGGGGGAGTCACAGATACGCAGTATTTT. This encodes CASSQFPRGSGGVTDTQYF.

The chain employs TRBV30 and TRBJ2-3; 10 nucleotides match TRBD2. Per germline, CDR1 GTSNPN and CDR2 SVGIG (reference sequence). Trimming took 5 bases from V and 4 from J; bases not matched to a gene: 6. The CDR3 runs 14 residues. The CDR3 loop reads CAWETAGGADTQYF. The DNA for the CDR3 is TGTGCCTGGGAAACAGCGGGGGGGGCAGATACGCAGTATTTT.

The chain employs TRBV29-1 and TRBJ1-2; D possibly corresponds to TRBD1 (6 bases). CDR3 length equals 13 residues. The V gene lost 2 bases and the J gene lost 7 bases, with 14 bases spanning the gap. From germline, CDR1 is SQVTM and CDR2 ANQGSEA. The CDR3 DNA is TGCAGCGTTGAACCGGACAGAGCTTCTGGCTACACCTTC. Encoded protein: CSVEPDRASGYTF.

The chain couples TRBV18 to TRBJ2-3; 7 bases align to TRBD2. Germline lookup yields CDR1 KGHSH and CDR2 LQKENI. There are 16 residues in the CDR3. V trimming: 3 bases; J trimming: 4 bases; junction bases outside the gene matches: 10. The CDR3 loop is CASSPNLLATADTQYF. For the CDR3, the DNA is TGTGCCAGCTCACCTAACCTACTAGCGACCGCAGATACGCAGTATTTT.

J is TRBJ2-1 and V is TRBV6-5; 10 bases agree with TRBD1. The CDR3 runs 16 residues. V lost 0 bases and J lost 3; bases outside the gene matches: 2. Germline V CDR1 and CDR2: MNHEY, SVGAGI. The CDR3 loop reads CASSYSGTGVYNEQFF. The CDR3 region has the DNA TGTGCCAGCAGTTACTCCGGGACAGGGGTCTACAATGAGCAGTTCTTC.

The chain links TRBV7-3 to TRBJ2-1; D possibly corresponds to TRBD1 (6 bases). V was trimmed by 1 base and J by 15 bases, leaving 16 bases between them. The length of the CDR3 is 13 residues. CDR1 and CDR2 (germline): SGHTA, FQGTGA. For the CDR3, the DNA is TGTGCCAGCAGCTTAATGCCACGGGACAAAGGGTTCTTC. Translation gives CASSLMPRDKGFF. Full variable domain (rest looked up from reference TRBV7-3 and TRBJ2-1): GAGVSQTPSNKVTEKGKYVELRCDPISGHTALYWYRQSLGQGPEFLIYFQGTGAADDSGLPNDRFFAVRPEGSVSTLKIQRTERGDSAVYLCASSLMPRDKGFFGPGTRLTVL.

The chain joins TRBV6-1 to TRBJ2-7; D is possibly TRBD2 (5 bases). CDR1 is MNHNS, CDR2 SASEGT, per germline. CDR3 size: 14 residues. Trimming removed 0 bases at V and 4 bases at J, with 10 bases between. CDR3 sequence reads: CASSEAGVTYEQYF. The CDR3 nucleotides are TGTGCCAGCAGTGAAGCCGGGGTTACATACGAGCAGTACTTC.